This TCR beta chain is drawn from a study of T cell responses to AZD1222 COVID-19 vaccine. Germline CDR1 and CDR2: SEHNR and FQNEAQ (reference sequence). The CDR3 has 12 amino acids. Between the trimmed V and J ends, which lost 3 bases and 4 bases, there was a span of 4 bases. Regarding the study as a whole: In a largely white British group with more females than males, clonal diversity was possibly underestimated. Only a handful of individuals given AZD1222 were seropositive at baseline.

Analyses pooled second doses at about 4 or about 12 weeks. Points on this clone: Its antigen is as yet unknown.

The data were produced by immunoSEQ multiplex PCR, yet TCRdb's version contains in-frame clones alone and is incomplete. The sample holds 97,000 or so clones; approximately 90% are singletons and the top ten take 6.5% to 10%. This TCR was sampled from an adult who received the AZD1222 COVID-19 vaccine. The chain uses TRBV7-9 and TRBJ2-1, with unresolved D. The material was peripheral blood, obtained 28 days after the second AZD1222 dose. CDR3 nucleotide sequence: TGTGCCAGCAGCTTCTCGTACAATGAGCAGTTCTTC. Protein: CASSFSYNEQFF.